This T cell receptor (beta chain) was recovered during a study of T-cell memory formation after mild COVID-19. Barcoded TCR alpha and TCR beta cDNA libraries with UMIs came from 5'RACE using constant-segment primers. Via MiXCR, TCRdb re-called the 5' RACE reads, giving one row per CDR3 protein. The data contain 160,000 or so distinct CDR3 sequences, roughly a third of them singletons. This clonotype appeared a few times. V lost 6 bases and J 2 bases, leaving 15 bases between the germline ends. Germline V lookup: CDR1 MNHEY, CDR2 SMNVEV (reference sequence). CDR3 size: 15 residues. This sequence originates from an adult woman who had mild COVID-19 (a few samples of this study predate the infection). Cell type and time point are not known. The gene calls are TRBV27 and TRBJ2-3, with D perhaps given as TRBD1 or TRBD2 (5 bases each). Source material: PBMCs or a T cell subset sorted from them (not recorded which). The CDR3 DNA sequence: TGTGCCAGCAGCCGAGCCGGGGCCAACACAGATACGCAGTATTTT. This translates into CASSRAGANTDTQYF.